Listed below are T cell receptor beta chains from one sample, sequenced in a study of blood T cells in healthy people across ages. Each CDR3 protein gets one entry after TCRdb re-called the 5' RACE reads with MiXCR. The table shows about 1,000,000 distinct CDR3 sequences, with over 35% occurring only once. The specimen was blood. These receptors came from a woman aged 55-69 years in good health. Each CDR3 is given with its conserved first and last residue. The order of the fields is J gene, D gene, V gene, clone size, CDR3 DNA, CDR3 protein. The D gene is left open where the match is weak. Rows may omit the clone size; those that give it use once, few, many or a size class.

TRBJ1-4 NA TRBV3-1 NA TGTGCCAGCACCGGCTCGGGACGGCCACCAACTAATGAAAAACTGTTTTTT CASTGSGRPPTNEKLFF
TRBJ1-2 TRBD1 TRBV2 few TGTGCCAGCAGTGCAGGGACAGGGGGGAGGCACACCTTC CASSAGTGGRHTF
TRBJ2-5 NA TRBV15 NA TGTGCCACCAGCAGAGGTCATTTCAATGAGCAGTACTTC CATSRGHFNEQYF
TRBJ2-1 NA TRBV20-1 few TGCAGTGCTAGAGATGTAGCTTACTACAATGAGCAGTTCTTC CSARDVAYYNEQFF
TRBJ2-7 NA TRBV20-1 NA TGCAGTGCTAGGTCCCGGGACTCCCTCTACGAGCAGTACTTC CSARSRDSLYEQYF
TRBJ2-1 TRBD2 TRBV27 NA TGTGCCAGCACCCCCTCCCTAGCGGGAGCGATCGATGAGCAGTTCTTC CASTPSLAGAIDEQFF
TRBJ2-5 NA TRBV9 NA TGTGCCAGCAGCGTGACCGGAGGCCAAGAGACCCAGTACTTC CASSVTGGQETQYF
TRBJ2-7 NA TRBV6-6 NA TGTGTCAGCAGTTACAGGGCCAACTCCTACAATGAGCAGTACTTC CVSSYRANSYNEQYF
TRBJ2-7 TRBD1 TRBV12-3/TRBV12-4 NA TGTGCCAGCAGTAACAGGGGATACCACGAGCAGTACTTC CASSNRGYHEQYF
TRBJ1-2 NA TRBV20-1 few TGCAGTGCTAGAGGGGGGGCTGGCTATGGCTACACCTTC CSARGGAGYGYTF